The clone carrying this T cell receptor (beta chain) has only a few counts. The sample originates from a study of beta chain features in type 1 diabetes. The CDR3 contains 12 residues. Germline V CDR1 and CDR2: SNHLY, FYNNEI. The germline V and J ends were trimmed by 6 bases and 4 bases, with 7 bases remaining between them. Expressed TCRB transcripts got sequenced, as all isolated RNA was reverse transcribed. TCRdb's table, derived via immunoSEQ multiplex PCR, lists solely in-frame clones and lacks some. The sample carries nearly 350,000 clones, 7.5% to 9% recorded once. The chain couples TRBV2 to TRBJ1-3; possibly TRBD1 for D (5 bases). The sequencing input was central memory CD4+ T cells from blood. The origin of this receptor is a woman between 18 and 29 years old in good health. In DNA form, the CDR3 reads TGTGCCAGCAGGTGGACAGGAAACACCATATATTTT. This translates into CASRWTGNTIYF.